The present entry profiles one TCR beta chain with its context. How the authors handled the data: Reference gene primer amplification gave nucleated cell count estimates. Method: immunoSEQ multiplex PCR; TCRdb's copy keeps in-frame clones and lacks some. The V and J calls and clone size are taken from that table; D and trimming were inferred from the DNA. Among roughly 240,000 clones listed, over 80% were seen once. These data come from a study of blood T cell repertoires in COVID-19. Study information: There were acute and convalescent COVID-19 samples, and they came from the United States, Italy and Spain. PBMCs, B-cell-depleted T cells, or T cells provided the cDNA or gDNA that made up the material.

The germline gives CDR1 SGDLS, CDR2 YYNGEE. Trimming cost V 0 bases and J 7 bases; bases outside gene matches: 7. The CDR3 is 16 amino acids. The sample was peripheral blood. The rearrangement uses TRBV9 and TRBJ2-1, with 10 bases that match TRBD2. This TCR was sampled from a man in his 60s who had recovered from COVID-19. The chain's CDR3 is CASSVVGTSASNEQFF. For the CDR3, the DNA is TGTGCCAGCAGCGTAGTGGGGACTAGCGCCTCAAATGAGCAGTTCTTC. The full variable domain, rest sourced from reference TRBV9 and TRBJ2-1, is DSGVTQTPKHLITATGQRVTLRCSPRSGDLSVYWYQQSLDQGLQFLIQYYNGEERAKGNILERFSAQQFPDLHSELNLSSLELGDSALYFCASSVVGTSASNEQFFGPGTRLTVL.